This T cell receptor (beta chain) was recorded in a study of cytotoxic CD8 clonotypes in ibrutinib-treated CLL. Study overall: Response samples were drawn at a median of about eleven months of treatment, range 6 to 36.

The study's findings and limits: With treatment, public clonotypes, which were uncommon, either contracted or remained stable.

Trimming took 6 bases from V and 0 from J, leaving 12 bases between them. In germline, CDR1 is MNHNS, CDR2 SASEGT. The CDR3 loop spans 15 amino acids. The table came from immunoSEQ multiplex PCR; TCRdb's copy has only in-frame clones and leaves some out. Among approximately 170,000 clones listed, roughly 90% were seen once. Points on this clone: Its antigen is as yet unknown.

The TCR comes from a human donor with chronic lymphocytic leukemia. The rearrangement joins TRBV6-1 to TRBJ1-3; D gene uncertain. The sample here was PBMCs, taken at disease progression, from a patient treated with ibrutinib. The chain's CDR3 is CASRLGVHSGNTIYF. The CDR3 region has the DNA TGTGCCAGCAGGCTGGGTGTACACTCTGGAAACACCATATATTTT.